This T cell receptor (beta chain) was captured by sequencing in a study of blood T cell repertoires in COVID-19. In the study overall: In each case, the material was cDNA or gDNA derived from T cells, B-cell-depleted T cells, or PBMCs.

The ends were cut back, 2 bases at V and 5 bases at J, with 9 bases in the middle. Germline CDR1 is MGHDK and CDR2 is SYGVNS. CDR3 length: 13 amino acids. How the authors handled the data: By means of reference gene primer amplification, nucleated cell counts were estimated. TCRdb's table, derived via immunoSEQ multiplex PCR, lists solely in-frame clones and lacks some. V, J and clone size derive from that table, while D and trimming were established from the DNA sequence. This sample yields 60,000 to 85,000 clones, of which 60% to 80% are seen a single time; 5% to 7.5% belongs to the top ten. This TCR derives from a woman in her sixties with acute or convalescent COVID-19. V gene TRBV25-1 combines with J gene TRBJ1-1; TRBD1 is a possible D gene (6 bases). The sequenced material came from peripheral blood. CDR3 loop: CASSEGGPTEAFF. The DNA for the CDR3 is TGTGCCAGCAGTGAAGGGGGCCCGACTGAAGCTTTCTTT.